Listed below are T cell receptor beta chains from one sample, sequenced in a study of cytomegalovirus exposure and HLA in healthy donors. Method: immunoSEQ multiplex PCR; TCRdb's copy keeps in-frame clones and lacks some. The sample has over 150,000 clones; over 70% are singletons. The sequenced sample consisted of PBMCs. The receptors were sampled from a young man in good health and CMV-seronegative. The CDR3 runs from the conserved cysteine through the conserved F or W. Fields, in order: V gene, D gene, J gene, clone size, CDR3 protein, CDR3 DNA. A D gene is named only where the DNA matches it firmly. Size tells how often a clone was seen (once, few, many) or the class of an expanded clone, and some rows leave it out.

TRBV7-2	TRBD1	TRBJ1-6	.	CASSPPPEGGPSPLHF	TGTGCCAGCAGCCCACCCCCCGAAGGGGGCCCCTCACCCCTCCACTTT
TRBV27	.	TRBJ1-6	.	CASSPQSTNSPLHF	TGTGCCAGCAGTCCTCAAAGCACTAATTCACCCCTCCACTTT
TRBV18	TRBD1	TRBJ2-1	.	CASSLDRGNNEQFF	TGTGCCAGCTCCTTGGACAGGGGGAACAATGAGCAGTTCTTC
TRBV6-1	.	TRBJ2-1	.	CATLQGNEQFF	TGTGCCACCCTACAGGGCAATGAGCAGTTCTTC
TRBV2	TRBD1	TRBJ1-5	few	CASKEGTGTHQPQHF	TGTGCCAGCAAGGAAGGGACAGGTACCCATCAGCCCCAGCATTTT
TRBV7-8	TRBD2	TRBJ2-7	.	CASSLRTSGRLSYEQYF	TGTGCCAGCAGCTTAAGGACTAGCGGGAGACTCTCCTACGAGCAGTACTTC
TRBV27	.	TRBJ2-3	once	CASSFDSYTDTQYF	TGTGCCAGCAGTTTTGACAGTTACACAGATACGCAGTATTTT
TRBV6-1	.	TRBJ1-2	.	CASSGVGGNYGYTF	TGTGCCAGCAGTGGCGTGGGCGGGAATTATGGCTACACCTTC
TRBV19	TRBD1	TRBJ1-1	.	CASSADRENTEAFF	TGTGCCAGTAGTGCCGACAGGGAGAACACTGAAGCTTTCTTT
TRBV5-1	.	TRBJ2-7	.	CASSYGLNEQYF	TGCGCCAGCAGCTACGGACTTAACGAGCAGTACTTC
TRBV14	TRBD1	TRBJ2-5	once	CASSRRQAGGIETQYF	TGTGCCAGCAGCCGCCGCCAGGCAGGGGGAATCGAGACCCAGTACTTC
TRBV29-1	.	TRBJ2-7	.	CSVPLGLEQYF	TGCAGCGTTCCACTGGGCCTCGAGCAGTACTTC
TRBV5-4	.	TRBJ2-7	.	CASSLIHSLYEQYF	TGTGCCAGCAGCTTGATCCACTCCCTCTACGAGCAGTACTTC
TRBV7-9	.	TRBJ1-3	.	CASSPRQNTGNTIYF	TGTGCCAGCAGCCCCAGACAGAATACTGGAAACACCATATATTTT
TRBV10-2	TRBD1	TRBJ2-3	once	CARLRGQGTDTQYF	TGCGCCAGGCTACGGGGACAGGGAACAGATACGCAGTATTTT
TRBV19	.	TRBJ1-1	.	CASSKEGMNTEAFF	TGTGCCAGTAGTAAGGAGGGGATGAACACTGAAGCTTTCTTT
TRBV28	.	TRBJ2-7	.	CASARESLYEQYF	TGTGCCAGTGCTAGGGAGTCCCTCTACGAGCAGTACTTC
TRBV2	.	TRBJ1-2	.	CAGAGPTYGYTF	TGTGCCGGAGCGGGGCCCACCTATGGCTACACCTTC
TRBV10-3	.	TRBJ2-1	.	CAISPPGGGYNEQFF	TGTGCCATCAGTCCTCCTGGAGGCGGCTACAATGAGCAGTTCTTC
TRBV30	.	TRBJ2-7	.	CAWSASSYEQYF	TGTGCCTGGAGTGCATCCTCGTACGAGCAGTACTTC
TRBV6-4	.	TRBJ1-2	.	CASIDRHGYTF	TGTGCCAGCATCGACAGGCATGGCTACACCTTC
TRBV7-2	.	TRBJ1-1	.	CASSLDPGNTEAFF	TGTGCCAGCAGCTTAGATCCAGGGAACACTGAAGCTTTCTTT
TRBV28	TRBD1	TRBJ1-4	few	CASRGQGNEKLFF	TGTGCCAGCCGGGGACAGGGGAATGAAAAACTGTTTTTT
TRBV30	.	TRBJ1-2	.	CAWSRRGYGYTF	TGTGCCTGGAGTCGAAGGGGCTATGGCTACACCTTC
TRBV29-1	TRBD1	TRBJ1-2	.	CSGTTGDGYTF	TGCAGCGGCACGACAGGGGATGGCTACACCTTC
TRBV30	TRBD1	TRBJ2-5	.	CAWRTLQGKTQYF	TGTGCCTGGAGAACTCTACAGGGGAAGACCCAGTACTTC
TRBV10-3	TRBD1	TRBJ1-6	.	CAISGQGSPLHF	TGTGCCATCAGCGGACAGGGCTCACCCCTCCACTTT
TRBV25-1	.	TRBJ2-1	.	CASSESPGQGTYNEQFF	TGTGCCAGCAGTGAAAGTCCGGGCCAAGGGACATACAATGAGCAGTTCTTC
TRBV5-1	.	TRBJ1-1	.	CASSLVGEGTEAFF	TGCGCCAGCAGCTTGGTAGGGGAAGGGACTGAAGCTTTCTTT
TRBV7-8	TRBD2	TRBJ2-1	.	CASSSRLANEQFF	TGTGCCAGCAGCTCTAGACTAGCTAATGAGCAGTTCTTC
TRBV6-5	.	TRBJ2-7	.	CASTDTTYEQYF	TGTGCCAGCACGGACACAACCTACGAGCAGTACTTC
TRBV6-5	.	TRBJ2-1	.	CASSYGAGIGNEQFF	TGTGCCAGCAGTTACGGGGCAGGGATCGGCAATGAGCAGTTCTTC
TRBV30	.	TRBJ1-1	.	CAWSPGTNTEAFF	TGTGCCTGGAGTCCCGGTACGAACACTGAAGCTTTCTTT
TRBV5-6	.	TRBJ2-6	.	CASSLGGGGGAGANVLTF	TGTGCCAGCAGCTTGGGCGGAGGAGGGGGCGCTGGGGCCAACGTCCTGACTTTC
TRBV5-6	.	TRBJ1-5	.	CASHSGNRHSNQPQHF	TGTGCCAGCCACTCAGGGAATCGCCATAGCAATCAGCCCCAGCATTTT
TRBV11-2	.	TRBJ2-1	.	CASSPLSSSYNEQFF	TGTGCCAGCAGCCCCCTCTCCTCCTCCTACAATGAGCAGTTCTTC
TRBV11-2	.	TRBJ1-3	.	CASSPSPSGNTIYF	TGTGCCAGCAGCCCAAGCCCCTCTGGAAACACCATATATTTT
TRBV5-4	.	TRBJ1-6	.	CASTSVGGNSPLHF	TGTGCCAGCACCTCAGTGGGGGGAAATTCACCCCTCCACTTT
TRBV9	.	TRBJ2-7	once	CASSGGVESPSYEQYF	TGTGCCAGCAGCGGGGGGGTAGAGTCCCCCTCCTACGAGCAGTACTTC
TRBV7-9	.	TRBJ1-2	.	CASSLAQIYGYTF	TGTGCCAGCAGCTTAGCCCAGATTTATGGCTACACCTTC
TRBV28	.	TRBJ2-6	.	CASSFPGSGANVLTF	TGTGCCAGCAGTTTCCCAGGCTCTGGGGCCAACGTCCTGACTTTC
TRBV6-1	.	TRBJ2-3	.	CASSVSMMDTQYF	TGTGCCAGCAGTGTTAGTATGATGGATACGCAGTATTTT
TRBV4-3	.	TRBJ2-1	.	CAIRAIDPYNEQFF	TGCGCCATCCGAGCGATAGACCCCTACAATGAGCAGTTCTTC
TRBV28	.	TRBJ1-2	.	CASSSQFPYGYTF	TGTGCCAGCAGTTCCCAATTTCCCTATGGCTACACCTTC
TRBV7-6	TRBD2	TRBJ2-1	.	CAGSLEASGRIYEQFF	TGTGCCGGCAGCTTAGAGGCTAGCGGGAGGATATATGAGCAGTTCTTC
TRBV25-1	.	TRBJ2-1	.	CASSRTGITEQFF	TGTGCCAGCAGTAGAACAGGGATCACTGAGCAGTTCTTC
TRBV27	.	TRBJ2-5	.	CASRLSRGRETQYF	TGTGCCAGTCGGCTTTCTCGGGGTCGGGAGACCCAGTACTTC